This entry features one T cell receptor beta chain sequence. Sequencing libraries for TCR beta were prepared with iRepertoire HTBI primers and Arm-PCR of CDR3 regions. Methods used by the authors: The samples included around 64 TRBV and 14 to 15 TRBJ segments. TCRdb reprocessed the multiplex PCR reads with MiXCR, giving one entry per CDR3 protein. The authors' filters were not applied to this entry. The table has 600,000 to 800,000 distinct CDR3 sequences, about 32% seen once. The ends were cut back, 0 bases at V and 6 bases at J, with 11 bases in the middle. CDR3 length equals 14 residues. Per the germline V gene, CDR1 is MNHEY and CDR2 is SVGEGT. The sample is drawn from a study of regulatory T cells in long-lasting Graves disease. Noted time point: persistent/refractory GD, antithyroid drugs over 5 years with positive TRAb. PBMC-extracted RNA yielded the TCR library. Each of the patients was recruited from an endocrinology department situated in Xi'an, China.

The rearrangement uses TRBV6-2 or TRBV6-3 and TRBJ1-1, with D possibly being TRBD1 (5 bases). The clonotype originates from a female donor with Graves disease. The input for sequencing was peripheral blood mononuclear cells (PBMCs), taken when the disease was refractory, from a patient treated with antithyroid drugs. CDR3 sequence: CASSYSGPNPEAFF. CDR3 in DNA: TGTGCCAGCAGTTACTCGGGACCCAACCCTGAAGCTTTCTTT.